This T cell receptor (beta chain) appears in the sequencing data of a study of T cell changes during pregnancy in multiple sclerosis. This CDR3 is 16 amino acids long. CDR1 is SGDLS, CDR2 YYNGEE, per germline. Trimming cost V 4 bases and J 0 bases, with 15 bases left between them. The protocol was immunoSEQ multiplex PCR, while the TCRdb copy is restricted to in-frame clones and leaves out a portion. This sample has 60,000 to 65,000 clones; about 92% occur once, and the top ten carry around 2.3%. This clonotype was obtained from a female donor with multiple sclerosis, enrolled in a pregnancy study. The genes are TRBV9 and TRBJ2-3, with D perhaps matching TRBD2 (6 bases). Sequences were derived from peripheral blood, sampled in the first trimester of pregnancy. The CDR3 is CASSPQSGVSTDTQYF. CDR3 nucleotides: TGTGCCAGCAGCCCCCAGTCGGGGGTTAGCACAGATACGCAGTATTTT.